This record concerns one T cell receptor beta chain sequence. Its antigen target is currently unknown. Per-base quality was not reported, and no clone a single base away is much larger than it. The CDR3, cysteine through phenylalanine, is 15 amino acids long. Only the CDR3 DNA is retained, 45 bases long and in frame from the first base. From V the trimming removes 5 bases and from J it removes 8 bases, while the gene matches leave 11 bases of the junction unaccounted for. Per the germline V gene (reference sequence), SEHNR is the CDR1 and FQNEAQ is the CDR2. Enrolling through a virtual design, the prospective study's participants ranged in age from about 18 to 100 years and lived across 24 United States geographic areas. In the prospective study, participants were assigned to cohorts based on the clinical history participants reported in a screening survey and a study questionnaire. In the prospective study, whole blood, serum and a nasopharyngeal or oropharyngeal swab were collected from each participant by mobile phlebotomists. Participants in the prospective study had the option to provide additional blood draws and questionnaires over a 2-month period. Blood samples from the prospective study were shipped frozen or at room temperature prior to DNA extraction.

The immunoSEQ Assay, a bias-controlled multiplex PCR, was used to amplify TCRbeta CDR3 regions from genomic DNA. The original pipeline was this. The number of nucleated cells in each sample was estimated from the amplification of reference gene primers within the assay. To quantify the absolute abundance of each unique TCRbeta CDR3 rearrangement, sequence reads were collapsed and filtered. For each sample, productive Simpson clonality was calculated as the square root of Simpson's diversity index over productive rearrangements. TCRdb re-hosts the immuneACCESS table, in-frame sequences only. Its copies lack some clones; in the studies checked, an unresolved V gene accounts for under half of them, and the cause for the rest is not known. The V and J calls and clone size come from that table; D and trimming were worked out from the DNA. Here the sample has hundreds of thousands of clones; around 88% occur a single time. The ten most abundant clones make up 0.95% to 1.5% of the sample.

This entry comes from a study of blood T cell repertoires in COVID-19 (dated by TCRdb to about 2020). Regarding the research as a whole: Samples from collaborators originated in the United States, Italy and Spain and spanned both the acute and convalescent phases of COVID-19. The material from the prospective study consisted of cDNA or gDNA derived from T cells, B-cell-depleted T cells, or PBMCs. HLA class I and class II types, where available, came from metadata supplied by the sample provider rather than from assay-based typing. Subjects who had been exposed to COVID-19, were actively infected with it, or had recovered from it provided the deeply sampled blood TCRbeta repertoires that made up the dataset. Nearly every sample came with metadata listing a de-identified subject ID, COVID-19 status, age in years and sex. The samples were drawn from two sources: the first 160 participants of the ongoing ImmuneRACE study, and approximately 1,300 subjects contributed by 6 global collaborators. The repertoires were made available in a free public database intended to serve as a resource for research on the immune response to SARS-CoV-2.

Results the study describes overall, beyond this receptor: Clinical and demographic metadata were provided uncurated, with the amount varying by source and participant.

The source material was PBMCs or T cells enriched from blood (not recorded which). The V and J segments used are TRBV7-9 and TRBJ2-1; a stretch of 8 junction bases matches TRBD2. The TCR sequence derives from a woman between 40 and 50 years old with acute COVID-19. At the DNA level, the sequence is TGTGCCAGCAGCCGAGCTAGCGGGTCGGGTGATGAGCAGTTCTTC. It codes for CASSRASGSGDEQFF.